This T cell receptor beta chain comes out of a study of T cell changes during pregnancy in multiple sclerosis. Assay: immunoSEQ multiplex PCR; the TCRdb copy retains only in-frame clones and omits some. The sample records tens of thousands of clones, 91% being singletons. The V and J ends lost 4 bases and 2 bases respectively, with 9 bases between them. The CDR3 runs to 14 residues. Germline V CDR1 and CDR2: SGHTA, FQGNSA. The sequencing here drew on CD4+ T cells from peripheral blood mononuclear cells, taken before pregnancy. The genes are TRBV7-2 and TRBJ1-3; D gene ambiguous. The source is a female donor with multiple sclerosis, enrolled in a pregnancy study. The CDR3 DNA reads as TGTGCCAGCAGCTCTACCCTCCCTGGAAACACCATATATTTT. Its protein is CASSSTLPGNTIYF.